Reported below is one T cell receptor beta chain. This clonotype was counted only a few times. Its target antigen remains unknown. No quality values exist for individual bases; no much larger clone is one base distant. Interpreted using the paper, the time point label stands for: sample taken at primary tumor resection. Whole RNA extracted from tumor and nontumor lung tissue, or from cryopreserved PBMC samples, was used for TCR sequencing without cell sorting. Donors were some 78 patients with early-stage, untreated non-small cell lung cancer from the lung TRACERx cohort. Only patients with enough RNA available from two or more tumor regions were chosen for TCR sequencing. Libraries were prepared through 5' RACE. The sequencer listed for this sample is NextSeq 500. The TCR library protocol attached a unique molecular identifier to each TCR cDNA molecule to allow correction of PCR and sequencing errors. In the authors' own workflow: TCR identification, UMI-based error correction and CDR3 extraction were performed with Decombinator tools. TCRs above a frequency of 2 per 1,000, corresponding to the top 1% of the tumor frequency distribution, were defined as expanded. Each repertoire was subsampled 100 times to 5,000 TCRs, after which Renyi diversity was computed with the R vegan package. CDR3 similarity networks were built from amino acid triplet string-kernel similarity, with CDR3s being connected when pairwise similarity was above 0.82. TCRdb trimmed the raw reads at Q25, called clones with MiXCR and kept productive beta chains. Rows merge per CDR3 protein into single entries with the most common DNA and genes. TCRdb's processing, not the study's, gives the V and J calls here. This sample lists about 27,000 distinct CDR3 sequences; 6.9% were detected once. The biggest ten clones account for more than 13% of the sample.

The CDR3, cysteine through phenylalanine, is 15 amino acids long. Just CDR3 DNA is preserved here, 45 bases in frame from base 1. V lost 6 bases and J lost 7 bases; the stretch between them is 19 bases long. The germline V gene (reference sequence) yields LGHDT for CDR1 and YNNKEL for CDR2. This record comes from a study of spatial heterogeneity in lung cancer (dated 2019 in TCRdb). About the full investigation: More beta-chain than alpha-chain transcripts were consistently detected, likely reflecting higher beta-chain transcript abundance. Nonsynonymous mutation counts, determined by whole-exome sequencing of tumor tissue, were related to features of the TCR repertoire. At surgery, 220 tumor regions, around 64 matched nontumor lung samples and 56 PBMC samples were TCR-sequenced for both alpha and beta chains. In non-small cell lung cancer, the study quantitatively compared TCR alpha and beta repertoires across several tumor regions, matched nontumor lung, and blood. In the raw uncorrected reads, each unique combination of TCR and UMI appeared more than ten times on average.

Overall study results and their limits: Confirming at a functional level the hypothesis that regional TCRs recognize regional mutations was considered to require additional single-cell paired TCR alpha and beta sequencing. Ubiquitous expanded tumor TCRs were detected in blood more often at tumor resection than at routine follow-up.

This TCR was recovered from a male donor with early-stage non-small cell lung cancer. Sequenced material: PBMCs, taken at surgery. Here the chain combines TRBV3-1 and TRBJ1-3; the D gene is perhaps TRBD1, on 6 matching bases. The CDR3 in this case is CASRGGGAKINTIYF. The nucleotides read TGTGCCAGCAGAGGAGGGGGGGCGAAGATCAACACCATATATTTT.